The 5 T cell receptor beta chains given below trace back to one sample, sequenced in a study of response to subunit inactivated influenza vaccine. TCRdb recomputed calls from the RT-PCR reads with MiXCR, one row per CDR3 protein. This sample has about 180,000 distinct CDR3 sequences, with about 9% found just once. Sequencing used non-naive T cells sorted from PBMCs, obtained on the day of vaccination. These receptors were obtained from a man aged 50 to 59 who received an inactivated influenza vaccine.

This clonotype was counted at least ten times. The chain is built from TRBV29-1 and TRBJ2-7; possible D gene TRBD1, 5 bases. The CDR3 runs 13 residues. Germline values: CDR1 SQVTM, CDR2 ANQGSEA. The V end was cut by 6 bases, the J end by 1 base, with 13 bases between. In nucleotides, the CDR3 is TGCAGCGTGTTGGAAGGGGTTTCCTACGAGCAGTACTTC. Its protein is CSVLEGVSYEQYF.

This clonotype showed up many times. The J gene is TRBJ2-7, the V gene TRBV5-1; 9 nucleotides match TRBD1. The germline V gene encodes CDR1 SGHRS and CDR2 YFSETQ. Trimming took 0 bases from V and 2 from J; bases not matched to a gene: 3. The CDR3 extends over 15 amino acids. CDR3 amino acids: CASSLGGTGTYEQYF. CDR3 sequence (DNA): TGCGCCAGCAGCTTGGGTGGGACAGGGACCTACGAGCAGTACTTC. Looking up the rest from reference TRBV5-1 and TRBJ2-7 gives the full variable domain: KAGVTQTPRYLIKTRGQQVTLSCSPISGHRSVSWYQQTPGQGLQFLFEYFSETQRNKGNFPGRFSGRQFSNSRSEMNVSTLELGDSALYLCASSLGGTGTYEQYFGPGTRLTVT.

This chain joins TRBV5-1 and TRBJ1-2, with D possibly being TRBD1 (5 bases). Germline CDR1 is SGHRS and CDR2 is YFSETQ. Between the trimmed V and J ends, which lost 4 bases and 4 bases, there was a span of 17 bases. The CDR3 length is 15 residues. In DNA, the CDR3 is TGCGCCAGCAGCCCCCGTCCCGGGACGGCCTATGGCTACACCTTC. It translates to CASSPRPGTAYGYTF.

Only a few counts were recorded for this clonotype. The V gene is TRBV11-2, the J gene TRBJ2-5; TRBD1 agrees at 11 bases. J was trimmed by 6 bases and V by 5 bases; bases with no gene match: 5. CDR1 and CDR2 from the germline V gene are SGHAT and FQNNGV. The CDR3 contains 14 residues. CDR3 nucleotides: TGTGCCAGCAGCCACCGGGACAGGGGGAAGACCCAGTACTTC. Its protein is CASSHRDRGKTQYF.

This rearrangement joins TRBV20-1 to TRBJ1-4; D is unresolved. Between the trimmed V and J ends, which lost 7 bases and 7 bases, there was a span of 19 bases. Germline CDR1 DFQATT, CDR2 SNEGSKA (reference sequence). The CDR3 contains 14 residues. CDR3 DNA sequence: TGCAGTGGGCTAGGTCGGGGATATGGTGAAAAACTGTTTTTT. Translating it yields CSGLGRGYGEKLFF.